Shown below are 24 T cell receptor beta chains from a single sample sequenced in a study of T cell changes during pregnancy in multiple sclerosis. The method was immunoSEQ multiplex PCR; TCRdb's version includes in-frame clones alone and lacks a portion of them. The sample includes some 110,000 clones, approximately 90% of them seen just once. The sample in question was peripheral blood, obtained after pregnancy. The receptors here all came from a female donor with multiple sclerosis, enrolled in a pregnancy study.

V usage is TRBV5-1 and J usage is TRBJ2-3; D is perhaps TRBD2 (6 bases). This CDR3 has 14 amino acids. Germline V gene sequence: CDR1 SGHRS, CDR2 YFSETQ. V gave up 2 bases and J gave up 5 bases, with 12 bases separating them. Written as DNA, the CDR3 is TGCGCCAGCAGCTTAGGCGGGGTAGTAGATACGCAGTATTTT. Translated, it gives CASSLGGVVDTQYF.

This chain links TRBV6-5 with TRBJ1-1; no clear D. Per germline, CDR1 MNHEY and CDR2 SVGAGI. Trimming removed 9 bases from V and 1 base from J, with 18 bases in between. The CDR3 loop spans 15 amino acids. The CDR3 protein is CASQGGFTANTEAFF. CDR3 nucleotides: TGTGCCAGTCAAGGAGGTTTTACGGCGAACACTGAAGCTTTCTTT.

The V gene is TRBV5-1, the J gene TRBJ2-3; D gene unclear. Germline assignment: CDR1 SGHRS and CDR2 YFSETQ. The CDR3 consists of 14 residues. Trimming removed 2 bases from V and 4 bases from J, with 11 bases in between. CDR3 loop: CASSFRVSSDTQYF. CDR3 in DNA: TGCGCCAGCAGCTTTCGAGTCTCATCAGATACGCAGTATTTT.

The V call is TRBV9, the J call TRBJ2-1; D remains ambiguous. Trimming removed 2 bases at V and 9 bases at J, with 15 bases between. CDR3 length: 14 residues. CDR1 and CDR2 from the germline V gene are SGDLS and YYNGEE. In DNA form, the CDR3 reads TGTGCCAGCAGCGTGCGCGCAGGTACCACTGAGCAGTTCTTC. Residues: CASSVRAGTTEQFF.

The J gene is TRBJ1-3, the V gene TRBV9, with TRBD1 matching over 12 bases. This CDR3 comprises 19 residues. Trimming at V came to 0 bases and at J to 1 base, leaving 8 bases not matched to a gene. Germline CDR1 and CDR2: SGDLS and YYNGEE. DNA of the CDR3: TGTGCCAGCAGCGTAGCGATACCGGGACAGGGGGCTTCTGGAAACACCATATATTTT. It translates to CASSVAIPGQGASGNTIYF.

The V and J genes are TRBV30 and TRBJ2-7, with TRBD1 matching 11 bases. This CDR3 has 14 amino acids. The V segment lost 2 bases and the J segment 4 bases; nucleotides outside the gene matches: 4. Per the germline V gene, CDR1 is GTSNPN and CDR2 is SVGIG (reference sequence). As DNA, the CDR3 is TGTGCCTGGAGTAGGACAGGGGGCGTTTACGAGCAGTACTTC. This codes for CAWSRTGGVYEQYF.

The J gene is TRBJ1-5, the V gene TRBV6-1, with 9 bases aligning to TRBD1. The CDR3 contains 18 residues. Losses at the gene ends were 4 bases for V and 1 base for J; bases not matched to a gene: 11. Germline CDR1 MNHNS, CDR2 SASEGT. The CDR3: CASSGRDRVPISNQPQHF. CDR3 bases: TGTGCCAGCAGTGGGAGGGACAGGGTACCCATAAGCAATCAGCCCCAGCATTTT.

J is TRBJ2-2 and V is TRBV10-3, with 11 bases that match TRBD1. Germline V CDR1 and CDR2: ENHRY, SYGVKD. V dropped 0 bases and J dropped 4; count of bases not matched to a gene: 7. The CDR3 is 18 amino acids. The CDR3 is CAISESLPGQGVTGELFF. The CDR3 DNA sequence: TGTGCCATCAGTGAGTCGTTGCCGGGACAGGGGGTCACCGGGGAGCTGTTTTTT.

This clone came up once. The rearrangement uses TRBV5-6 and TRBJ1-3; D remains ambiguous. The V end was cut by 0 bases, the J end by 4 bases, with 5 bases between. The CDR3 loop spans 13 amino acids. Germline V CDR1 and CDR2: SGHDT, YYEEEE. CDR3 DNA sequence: TGTGCCAGCAGCTTGGCAGGAGGAAACACCATATATTTT. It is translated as CASSLAGGNTIYF.

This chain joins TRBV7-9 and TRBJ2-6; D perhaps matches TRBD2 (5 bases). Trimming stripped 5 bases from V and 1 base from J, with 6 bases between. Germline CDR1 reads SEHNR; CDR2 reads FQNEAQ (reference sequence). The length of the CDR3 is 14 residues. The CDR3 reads CASSGSSGANVLTF. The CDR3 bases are TGTGCCAGCAGCGGGAGTTCTGGGGCCAACGTCCTGACTTTC.

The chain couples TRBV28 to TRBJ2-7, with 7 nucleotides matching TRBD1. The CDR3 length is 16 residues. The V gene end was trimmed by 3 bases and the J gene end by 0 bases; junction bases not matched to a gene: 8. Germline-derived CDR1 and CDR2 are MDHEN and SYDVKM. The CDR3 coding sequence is TGTGCCAGCAGTTTTACGGGAACAGGGGTCTCCTACGAGCAGTACTTC. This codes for CASSFTGTGVSYEQYF.

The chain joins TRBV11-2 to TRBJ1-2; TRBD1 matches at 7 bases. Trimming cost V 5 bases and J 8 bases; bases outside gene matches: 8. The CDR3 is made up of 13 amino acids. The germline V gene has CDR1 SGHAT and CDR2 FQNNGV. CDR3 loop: CASSGTGEGGYTF. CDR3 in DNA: TGTGCCAGCAGCGGCACAGGGGAAGGGGGCTACACCTTC.

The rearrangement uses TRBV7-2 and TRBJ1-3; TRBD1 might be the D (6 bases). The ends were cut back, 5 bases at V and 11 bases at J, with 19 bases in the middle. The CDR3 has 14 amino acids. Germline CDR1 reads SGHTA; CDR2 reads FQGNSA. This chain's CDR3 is CASSAEQGNTPIYF. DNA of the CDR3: TGTGCCAGCAGCGCCGAACAGGGAAATACGCCCATATATTTT.

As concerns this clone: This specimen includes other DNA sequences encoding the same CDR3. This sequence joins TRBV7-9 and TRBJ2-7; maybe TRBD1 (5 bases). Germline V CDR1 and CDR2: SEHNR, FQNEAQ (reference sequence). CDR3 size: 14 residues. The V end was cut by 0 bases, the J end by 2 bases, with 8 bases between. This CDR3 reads CASSLAGATYEQYF. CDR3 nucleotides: TGTGCCAGCAGCTTAGCAGGGGCCACCTACGAGCAGTACTTC.

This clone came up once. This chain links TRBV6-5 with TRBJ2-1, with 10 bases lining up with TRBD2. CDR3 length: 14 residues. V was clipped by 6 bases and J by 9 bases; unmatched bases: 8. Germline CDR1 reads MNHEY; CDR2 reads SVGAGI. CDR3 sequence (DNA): TGTGCCAGCAGGGCTAGCGGGAGTTTGGGTGAGCAGTTCTTC. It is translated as CASRASGSLGEQFF.

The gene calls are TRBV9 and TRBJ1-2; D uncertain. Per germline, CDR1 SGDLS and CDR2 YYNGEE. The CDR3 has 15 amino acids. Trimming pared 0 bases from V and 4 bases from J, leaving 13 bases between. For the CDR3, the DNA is TGTGCCAGCAGCGTAGAGGAGGCTCGTAGCTATGGCTACACCTTC. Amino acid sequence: CASSVEEARSYGYTF.

This CDR3 is CASSISSNTGELFF. CDR3 coding DNA: TGTGCCAGTAGTATATCGAGCAACACCGGGGAGCTGTTTTTT. V and J are TRBV19 and TRBJ2-2; D gene uncertain. The germline V gene encodes CDR1 LNHDA and CDR2 SQIVND (reference sequence). The CDR3 has 14 residues. Trimming cost V 2 bases and J 2 bases, with 6 bases left between them.

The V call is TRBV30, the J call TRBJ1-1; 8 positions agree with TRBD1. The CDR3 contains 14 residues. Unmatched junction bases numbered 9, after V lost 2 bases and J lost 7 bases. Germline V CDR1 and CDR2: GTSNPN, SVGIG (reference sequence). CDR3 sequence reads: CAWSPPRTGLEAFF. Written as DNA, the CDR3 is TGTGCCTGGAGTCCACCCCGGACAGGGCTTGAAGCTTTCTTT.

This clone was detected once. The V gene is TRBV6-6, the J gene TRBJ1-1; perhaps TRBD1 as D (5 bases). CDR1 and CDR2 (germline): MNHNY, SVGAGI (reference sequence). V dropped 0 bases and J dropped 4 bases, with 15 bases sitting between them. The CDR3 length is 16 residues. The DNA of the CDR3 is TGTGCCAGCAGTTACTCGCCGGGGGAGAGTATCACTGAAGCTTTCTTT. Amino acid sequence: CASSYSPGESITEAFF.

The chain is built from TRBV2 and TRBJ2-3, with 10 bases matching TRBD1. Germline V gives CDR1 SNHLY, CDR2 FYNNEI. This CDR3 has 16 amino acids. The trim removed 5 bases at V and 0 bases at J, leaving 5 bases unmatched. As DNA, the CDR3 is TGTGCCAGCAGTCGGGGGGACAGGGGAAGCACAGATACGCAGTATTTT. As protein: CASSRGDRGSTDTQYF.

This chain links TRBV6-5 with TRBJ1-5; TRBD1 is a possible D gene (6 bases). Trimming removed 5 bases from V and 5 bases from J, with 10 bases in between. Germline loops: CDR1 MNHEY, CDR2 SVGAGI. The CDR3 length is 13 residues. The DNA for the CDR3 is TGTGCCAGCAGTCGGGACATGGATCAGCCCCAGCATTTT. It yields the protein CASSRDMDQPQHF.

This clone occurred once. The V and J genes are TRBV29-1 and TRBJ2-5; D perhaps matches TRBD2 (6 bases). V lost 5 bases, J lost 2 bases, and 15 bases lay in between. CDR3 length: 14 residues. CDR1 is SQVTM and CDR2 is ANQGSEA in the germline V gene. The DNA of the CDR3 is TGCAGCGTTAAGGGGAATCGGGGGCAAGAGACCCAGTACTTC. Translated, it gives CSVKGNRGQETQYF.

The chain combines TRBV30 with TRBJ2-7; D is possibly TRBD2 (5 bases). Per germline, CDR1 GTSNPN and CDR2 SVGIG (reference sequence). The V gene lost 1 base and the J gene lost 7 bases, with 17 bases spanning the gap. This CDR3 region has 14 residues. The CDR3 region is CAWSGGRISWEQYF. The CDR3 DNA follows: TGTGCCTGGAGTGGCGGGCGGATCTCTTGGGAGCAGTACTTC.

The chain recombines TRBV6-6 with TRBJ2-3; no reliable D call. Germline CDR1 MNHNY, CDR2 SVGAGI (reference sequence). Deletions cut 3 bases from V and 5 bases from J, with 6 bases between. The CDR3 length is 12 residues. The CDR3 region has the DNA TGTGCCAGCAGTTATAGCCGAGATACGCAGTATTTT. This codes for CASSYSRDTQYF.